The rows below give T cell receptor beta chains drawn from one sample of a study of response to subunit inactivated influenza vaccine. TCRdb fed the RT-PCR reads into MiXCR, producing one record per CDR3 protein. Here the sample spans over 400,000 distinct CDR3 sequences, approximately 11% being singletons. This material consisted of PBMCs from blood, taken about 6 weeks after vaccination. These receptors were collected from a man between 50 and 59 years old who received an inactivated influenza vaccine. Each CDR3 is given with its conserved first and last residue. A D gene is named only where the DNA matches it firmly. Where a row states a size, it is once, few, many or the class of an expanded clone; other rows omit it.

V gene,clone size,D gene,J gene,CDR3 protein,CDR3 DNA
TRBV29-1,many,-,TRBJ2-1,CSVEWPVDEQFF,TGCAGCGTTGAGTGGCCAGTCGATGAGCAGTTCTTC
TRBV11-2,once,-,TRBJ2-5,CASSIVGNQETQYF,TGTGCCAGCAGCATCGTAGGGAACCAAGAGACCCAGTACTTC
TRBV20-1,many,TRBD2,TRBJ2-3,CSARPGLAGTDTQYF,TGCAGTGCTAGACCCGGGCTAGCGGGGACAGATACGCAGTATTTT
TRBV10-3,-,TRBD1,TRBJ2-5,CAIMKTGEQETQYF,TGTGCCATCATGAAGACAGGGGAACAAGAGACCCAGTACTTC
TRBV4-3,-,-,TRBJ2-5,CASSQFSQGSQETQYF,TGCGCCAGCAGCCAGTTTTCCCAGGGAAGCCAAGAGACCCAGTACTTC
TRBV5-1,-,TRBD1,TRBJ2-3,CASSLGQGLSDTQYF,TGCGCCAGCAGCTTGGGACAGGGGTTATCAGATACGCAGTATTTT
TRBV5-1,many,-,TRBJ2-2,CASSPRGDTGELFF,TGCGCCAGCAGCCCCCGCGGCGATACCGGGGAGCTGTTTTTT
TRBV29-1,many,TRBD1,TRBJ2-7,CSVAGTASSYEQYF,TGCAGCGTAGCTGGGACAGCCAGCTCCTACGAGCAGTACTTC
TRBV10-3,-,TRBD2,TRBJ2-2,CAISGLAGGLTGELFF,TGTGCCATCAGTGGACTAGCGGGGGGTCTAACCGGGGAGCTGTTTTTT
TRBV20-1,few,-,TRBJ2-3,CSAREGFRTDTQYF,TGCAGTGCTAGAGAAGGTTTTCGCACAGATACGCAGTATTTT
TRBV7-9,-,-,TRBJ2-3,CASSFGGPSDTQYF,TGTGCCAGCAGCTTCGGGGGGCCCTCAGATACGCAGTATTTT
TRBV6-1,-,-,TRBJ1-1,CASTRTPDTNTEAFF,TGTGCCAGCACAAGAACCCCGGACACGAACACTGAAGCTTTCTTT
TRBV24-1,-,TRBD2,TRBJ2-1,CATSDSPGSSGASYNEQFF,TGTGCCACCAGTGATTCCCCAGGTTCTAGCGGGGCCAGCTACAATGAGCAGTTCTTC
TRBV6-6,-,-,TRBJ1-1,CASSRLGRTEAFF,TGTGCCAGCAGCCGATTGGGAAGGACTGAAGCTTTCTTT
TRBV29-1,-,-,TRBJ1-1,CSVARTENTEAFF,TGCAGCGTTGCCCGGACAGAGAACACTGAAGCTTTCTTT
TRBV12-3/TRBV12-4,many,TRBD1,TRBJ1-1,CASSLGDRYTEAFF,TGTGCCAGCAGTTTGGGGGACAGGTACACTGAAGCTTTCTTT
TRBV11-2,few,-,TRBJ2-2,CASSFMDGYTGELFF,TGTGCCAGCAGCTTCATGGACGGATACACCGGGGAGCTGTTTTTT
TRBV19,-,TRBD1,TRBJ2-7,CASSTPETGGSYEQYF,TGTGCCAGTAGTACGCCAGAGACAGGGGGATCATACGAGCAGTACTTC
TRBV7-2,-,-,TRBJ1-2,CASSPGQLEGYTF,TGTGCCAGCAGCCCCGGGCAGTTGGAGGGCTACACCTTC
TRBV5-5,few,TRBD1,TRBJ2-3,CASSSGMTGLRTDTQYF,TGTGCCAGCAGCTCCGGCATGACAGGGCTACGCACAGATACGCAGTATTTT
TRBV6-1,-,TRBD2,TRBJ2-3,CASSPTSGRANTQYF,TGTGCCAGCAGCCCGACTAGCGGGAGGGCCAATACGCAGTATTTT
TRBV6-5,few,-,TRBJ1-1,CASSYGGSGTEAFF,TGTGCCAGCAGTTACGGGGGATCGGGGACTGAAGCTTTCTTT
TRBV7-6,-,TRBD2,TRBJ2-7,CASSLDTSGYEQYF,TGTGCCAGCAGCTTAGACACTAGCGGATACGAGCAGTACTTC
TRBV10-3,-,-,TRBJ2-3,CAISEPRGGTDTQYF,TGTGCCATCAGTGAGCCAAGGGGGGGCACAGATACGCAGTATTTT
TRBV20-1,few,TRBD1,TRBJ2-5,CSAARTGNRETQYF,TGCAGTGCCGCTAGGACAGGGAACCGAGAGACCCAGTACTTC
TRBV2,many,TRBD2,TRBJ2-3,CASSPLGLAGTDTQYF,TGTGCCAGCAGCCCCCTAGGACTAGCGGGTACAGATACGCAGTATTTT
TRBV7-8,-,-,TRBJ1-3,CASSQDGAGGNTIYF,TGTGCCAGCAGCCAGGACGGGGCGGGGGGAAACACCATATATTTT
TRBV7-7,-,-,TRBJ2-7,CASSLEGTHSGEQYF,TGTGCCAGCAGCTTAGAAGGGACACATTCCGGCGAGCAGTACTTC